One sample yielded the 7 T cell receptor beta chains listed below, sequenced in a study of cytomegalovirus exposure and HLA in healthy donors. 13 Jbeta primers and 60 Vbeta primers were used for the PCR. Some clones are missing from TCRdb's copy, which holds only in-frame ones; the method was immunoSEQ multiplex PCR. The table includes around 180,000 clones, roughly 84% detected once. Sequencing input: PBMCs. Every receptor here comes from a boy aged 5-17 years in good health and CMV-seronegative.

V usage is TRBV30 and J usage is TRBJ2-2, with 7 bases lining up with TRBD2. This CDR3 spans 14 amino acids. Trimming removed 5 bases from V and 0 bases from J; junction bases left unmatched: 3. Germline V gene sequence: CDR1 GTSNPN, CDR2 SVGIG (reference sequence). CDR3 bases: TGTGCCTGGGTGGGGGGGGCGAACACCGGGGAGCTGTTTTTT. Translation gives CAWVGGANTGELFF.

V gene TRBV30 combines with J gene TRBJ1-2; D possibly corresponds to TRBD1 (5 bases). Per germline, CDR1 GTSNPN and CDR2 SVGIG (reference sequence). V was clipped by 4 bases and J by 4 bases, with 10 bases between them. This CDR3 comprises 12 residues. The CDR3 is CAWTRGTYGYTF. The CDR3 DNA is TGTGCCTGGACTCGGGGGACCTATGGCTACACCTTC. Full variable domain (missing parts from reference TRBV30 and TRBJ1-2): SQTIHQWPATLVQPVGSPLSLECTVEGTSNPNLYWYRQAAGRGLQLLFYSVGIGQISSEVPQNLSASRPQDRQFILSSKKLLLSDSGFYLCAWTRGTYGYTFGSGTRLTVV.

The gene calls are TRBV5-4 and TRBJ1-2, with a weak D call TRBD1 (5 bases). The CDR3 runs to 16 residues. V lost 0 bases and J lost 5, with 17 bases in between. Germline CDR1 reads SGHNT; CDR2 reads YYREEE (reference sequence). The CDR3 sequence is CASSLGPSAGNYGYTF. The DNA for the CDR3 is TGTGCCAGCAGCTTGGGGCCCTCGGCAGGGAATTATGGCTACACCTTC.

A few counts support this clone. V gene TRBV27 combines with J gene TRBJ1-2; D remains ambiguous. This CDR3 spans 15 amino acids. The ends were cut back, 6 bases at V and 4 bases at J, with 18 bases in the middle. Germline CDR1 MNHEY, CDR2 SMNVEV (reference sequence). This chain's CDR3 is CASSGTVTGTYGYTF. In DNA, the CDR3 is TGTGCCAGCAGCGGTACAGTGACCGGTACCTATGGCTACACCTTC.

A remark on this clone: Other DNA sequences from this sample encode an identical CDR3 as well. This chain connects TRBV6-5 to TRBJ1-2; D ambiguous. Between the trimmed V and J ends, which lost 6 bases and 8 bases, there was a span of 10 bases. This CDR3 region has 11 residues. Germline-derived CDR1 and CDR2 are MNHEY and SVGAGI. The CDR3 is CASSDLRGYTF. The CDR3 DNA reads as TGTGCCAGCAGCGACTTGCGGGGCTACACCTTC.

The chain is built from TRBV9 and TRBJ1-2, with D tentatively TRBD1 (6 bases). This CDR3 is 15 amino acids long. V was trimmed by 2 bases and J by 8 bases, leaving 19 bases between them. The germline V gene encodes CDR1 SGDLS and CDR2 YYNGEE. The CDR3 DNA sequence: TGTGCCAGCAGCGTTCGGACAGTAATCTTTCGGGGCTACACCTTC. Its protein product is CASSVRTVIFRGYTF. Looking up the rest from reference TRBV9 and TRBJ1-2 gives the full variable domain: DSGVTQTPKHLITATGQRVTLRCSPRSGDLSVYWYQQSLDQGLQFLIQYYNGEERAKGNILERFSAQQFPDLHSELNLSSLELGDSALYFCASSVRTVIFRGYTFGSGTRLTVV.

This sequence joins TRBV6-5 and TRBJ1-1; D ambiguous. The germline V gene has CDR1 MNHEY and CDR2 SVGAGI. V lost 2 bases and J lost 4, with 11 bases in between. The CDR3 is 14 amino acids. The CDR3: CASSYHADGTEAFF. Here the CDR3 DNA reads TGTGCCAGCAGTTACCACGCAGATGGCACTGAAGCTTTCTTT.